The T cell receptor beta chain under discussion was sequenced for a study of T cells in Graves' hyperthyroidism and ophthalmopathy. This clonotype has just one count. The antigen is not known. It may be a read error: a sequence one base away is much more abundant. CDR1 MDHEN and CDR2 SYDVKM come from the germline V gene. The ends lost 7 bases at V and 7 bases at J; junction bases unmatched: 10. The CDR3 covers 15 residues. The source material, RNA transcripts, was used to amplify TCR beta CDR3 regions. During a first-round RT-PCR of the TCR CDR3, the HTBI primer set was used. Using its own MiXCR run on the multiplex PCR reads, TCRdb lists one record per CDR3 protein. The sample gives nearly 250,000 distinct CDR3 sequences, around 17% of which show up once; around 28% is in the top ten. Whole-study findings and limits: It was a median roughly six months before onset that the model predicted ophthalmopathy.

Input material: blood. The chain employs TRBV28 and TRBJ1-5; 10 bases align to TRBD1. This TCR came from a woman aged 18-35 years with Graves' ophthalmopathy. The CDR3 bases are TGTGCCAGCACCTGGACAGGGGGAAGTCGGCAGCCCCAGCATTTT. Protein product: CASTWTGGSRQPQHF.